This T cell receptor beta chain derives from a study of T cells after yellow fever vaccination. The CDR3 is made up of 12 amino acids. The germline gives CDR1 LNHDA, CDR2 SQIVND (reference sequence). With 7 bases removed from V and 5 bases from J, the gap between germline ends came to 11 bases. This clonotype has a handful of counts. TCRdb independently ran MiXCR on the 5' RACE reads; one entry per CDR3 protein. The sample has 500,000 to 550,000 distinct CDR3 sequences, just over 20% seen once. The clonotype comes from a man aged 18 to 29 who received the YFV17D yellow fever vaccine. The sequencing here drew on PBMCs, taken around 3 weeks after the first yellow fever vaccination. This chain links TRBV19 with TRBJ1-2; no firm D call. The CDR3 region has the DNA TGTGCCAGTAACACAGAGAAGTATGGCTACACCTTC. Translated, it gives CASNTEKYGYTF.